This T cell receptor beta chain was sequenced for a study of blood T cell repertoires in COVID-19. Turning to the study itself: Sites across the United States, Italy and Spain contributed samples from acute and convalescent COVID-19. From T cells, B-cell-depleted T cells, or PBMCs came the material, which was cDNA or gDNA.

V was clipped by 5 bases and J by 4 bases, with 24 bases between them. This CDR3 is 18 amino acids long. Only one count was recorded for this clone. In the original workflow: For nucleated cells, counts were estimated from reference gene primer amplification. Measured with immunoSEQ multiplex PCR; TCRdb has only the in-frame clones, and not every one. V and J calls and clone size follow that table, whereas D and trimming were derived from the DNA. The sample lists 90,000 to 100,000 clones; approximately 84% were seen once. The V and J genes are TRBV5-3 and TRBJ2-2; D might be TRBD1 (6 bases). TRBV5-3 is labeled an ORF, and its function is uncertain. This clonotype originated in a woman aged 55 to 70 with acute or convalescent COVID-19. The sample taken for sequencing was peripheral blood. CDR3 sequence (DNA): TGTGCCAGAAGGTACGGTGGGCTGGGGGCGCTTTGCACCGGGGAGCTGTTTTTT. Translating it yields CARRYGGLGALCTGELFF.